This TCR beta chain was sequenced in a study of PD-L1 blockade in urothelial cancer (dated by TCRdb to about 2017). Background for the entire study: Therapy was started in the mid-2010s for all patients, and atezolizumab 1,200 mg was administered intravenously every 3 weeks. About nine tenths of the roughly 30 patients were males with bladder-origin urothelial cancer, and 18 of 29 reported a prior smoking history. Patients had an ECOG performance status of 0 or 1 and had received between 0 and 3 prior chemotherapy regimens. Blood samples were analyzed 3 weeks after the start of treatment (second dose) and 6 weeks after the start of treatment. A median of 141,255 T cells and 85,000 or so unique TCRs was obtained from blood samples, and a median clonality of approximately 0.08 was observed. An exploratory multi-omic analysis was conducted of the somatic, immune and clinical correlates of response to PD-L1 blockade with atezolizumab in urothelial cancer. Pretreatment tumor samples, along with matched peripheral blood serially collected before and after atezolizumab treatment, were subjected to TCR sequencing. Progression-free survival longer than 6 months counted as durable clinical benefit, and TCR features were additionally tested against both progression-free and overall survival. In the same patients who had TCR sequencing, pretreatment tumors also underwent whole exome sequencing and RNA sequencing. Durable clinical benefit was achieved by nine patients but not by the remaining 20. Pretreatment blood TCR-seq was available for 27 to 30 patients, at least one posttreatment blood collection was obtained for some 24 patients, and tumor TCR-seq was available for some 24 patients.

The CDR3 numbers 16 residues from cysteine through phenylalanine. Just CDR3 DNA is preserved here, 48 bases in frame from base 1. For CDR1 and CDR2, the germline V gene lists SGHRS and YFSETQ. Trimming accounts for 4 bases at V and 0 bases at J, while the number of junction bases matched to no gene is 6. Points on this clone: Its antigen has not been determined. Base quality data are lacking; no much larger clone is found one base away.

Each PCR received spiked-in synthetic TCR analog templates so that absolute template abundance could be estimated from read counts. Using the immunoSEQ assay, TCRbeta CDR3 regions were amplified from genomic DNA with bias-controlled V and J gene primers. Rearranged TCRbeta segments were sequenced at approximately 20X coverage. As for the authors' bioinformatics: Sequencing errors were corrected by clustering, and CDR3s were annotated against IMGT so that V, D and J genes could be assigned. Out-of-frame and stop-codon sequences were excluded, and only productive TCRbeta rearrangements were used in downstream analyses. To compute clonality, Shannon entropy was normalized by the log of the number of unique productive sequences and then subtracted from one. Fisher's exact test with Benjamini-Hochberg correction, using a cutoff of adjusted p below 0.01, was how clones that differed between time points or between blood and tumor were identified. TCRdb retrieved this table from immuneACCESS and kept in-frame rearrangements only. Not all clones are present; in checked studies, unresolved V genes account for under half, and no reason is known for the remainder. V, J and clone size reflect that table, while D and trimming were determined from the DNA. Here the sample has tens of thousands of clones; roughly 81% occur a single time. The ten most abundant clones make up more than 5.5% of the sample.

The time point label for this specimen denotes: pretreatment peripheral blood. The cohort comprised 25 to 30 patients with locally advanced or metastatic urothelial carcinoma treated at Memorial Sloan Kettering on a trial protocol. Peripheral blood mononuclear cells were collected pretreatment and during treatment, with between 1 and 8 total time points per patient. The Qiagen DNeasy Blood extraction kit was used to purify genomic DNA from total PBMCs and tumor samples. Collected pretreatment and during treatment, PBMCs were isolated and stored as previously described. Beyond this particular receptor, the publication reports: A pretreatment peripheral blood TCR clonality below the median was linked to improved progression-free and overall survival. Among patients with durable benefit, tumor-associated TCR clones showed greater expansion in peripheral blood 3 weeks after treatment started (n = 22, p = 0.022). Small sample size (n ≈ 29) and many exploratory analyses mean the results are intended to be hypothesis-generating.

The sequencing here drew on PBMCs, taken around atezolizumab (anti-PD-L1) treatment. This sequence originates from an older man with urothelial cancer. This chain joins TRBV5-1 to TRBJ2-3, and 9 junctional nucleotides match TRBD1. Here the CDR3 is given as CASSNGQGPSTDTQYF. The DNA sequence is given as TGCGCCAGCAGCAACGGACAGGGGCCGAGCACAGATACGCAGTATTTT.